The 31 T cell receptor beta chains below were found in one sample sequenced in a study of blood T cell repertoires in COVID-19. Only in-frame clones appear in the TCRdb table, and some are missing; sequencing was by immunoSEQ multiplex PCR. The data hold over 150,000 clones, with less than 85% observed a single time. The sample was peripheral blood. The receptors derive from an elderly woman with active or convalescent COVID-19.

This sequence joins TRBV5-1 and TRBJ2-7; D not resolved. This CDR3 is built from 14 residues. V was clipped by 0 bases and J by 1 base, with 8 bases between them. Germline loops: CDR1 SGHRS, CDR2 YFSETQ. The CDR3 nucleotides read TGCGCCAGCAGCTTGGCCCCAGAATCCTACGAGCAGTACTTC. Its translation is CASSLAPESYEQYF.

V gene TRBV24-1 combines with J gene TRBJ2-2; 9 positions match TRBD1. CDR3 size: 16 residues. V lost 7 bases and J lost 3; bases outside the gene matches: 8. In germline, CDR1 is KGHDR, CDR2 SFDVKD. CDR3 nucleotide sequence: TGTGCCACCAGGGAGGGGGGACAGGGATACACCGGGGAGCTGTTTTTT. Protein sequence: CATREGGQGYTGELFF.

The CDR3 sequence: CASSLQPSGSNEQFF. The CDR3 coding sequence is TGTGCCAGCAGCTTACAGCCTAGCGGGAGTAATGAGCAGTTCTTC. The V gene is TRBV7-6, the J gene TRBJ2-1; 10 bases line up with TRBD2. This CDR3 has 15 residues. Germline trimming cut 2 bases from V and 7 bases from J; bases unmatched to any gene: 5. The germline CDR1 and CDR2 sequences are SGHVS and FNYEAQ.

This clone has only a few counts. This rearrangement joins TRBV5-4 to TRBJ1-4; 8 positions agree with TRBD1. The CDR3 is 15 amino acids. The germline CDR1 and CDR2 sequences are SGHNT and YYREEE (reference sequence). Trimming removed 9 bases from V and 1 base from J; junction bases left unmatched: 8. CDR3 coding DNA: TGTGCCACCACAGGGGGGGATAGAACTAATGAAAAACTGTTTTTT. Translating gives CATTGGDRTNEKLFF.

This sequence joins TRBV15 and TRBJ2-5; D is perhaps TRBD2 (7 bases). This CDR3 has 16 amino acids. Germline values: CDR1 LNHNV, CDR2 YYDKDF (reference sequence). V lost 0 bases to trimming and J lost 5 bases, with 16 bases between them. Here the CDR3 reads CATSRDQSGGKETQYF. CDR3 nucleotides: TGTGCCACCAGCAGAGATCAATCGGGGGGCAAGGAGACCCAGTACTTC.

In its sample, this clone was seen once. The V and J genes are TRBV18 and TRBJ1-4, with D unresolved. The germline V and J ends were trimmed by 8 bases and 0 bases, with 7 bases remaining between them. Germline values: CDR1 KGHSH, CDR2 LQKENI. The CDR3 spans 13 residues. The CDR3 protein is CASAVATNEKLFF. CDR3 coding DNA: TGTGCCAGCGCGGTTGCAACTAATGAAAAACTGTTTTTT.

V is TRBV6-5 and J is TRBJ2-7, with 7 bases aligning to TRBD1. Unmatched junction bases numbered 5, after V lost 6 bases and J lost 0 bases. Germline CDR1 MNHEY, CDR2 SVGAGI. The length of the CDR3 is 14 residues. The CDR3, as DNA: TGTGCCAGCAGCTCGGACAGGACCTCCTACGAGCAGTACTTC. This encodes CASSSDRTSYEQYF.

This chain links TRBV2 with TRBJ2-1, with D perhaps TRBD1 (6 bases). The CDR3 covers 15 residues. Germline V gene sequence: CDR1 SNHLY, CDR2 FYNNEI. The V end was cut by 8 bases, the J end by 6 bases, with 20 bases between. The CDR3 sequence: CASGPDRPTINEQFF. CDR3 sequence (DNA): TGTGCCAGCGGTCCCGACAGGCCCACGATCAATGAGCAGTTCTTC.

This clone was detected only a few times. The DNA of the CDR3 is TGTGCCAGCAGCCCGGGACTAGGCTCCTACGAGCAGTACTTC. It specifies CASSPGLGSYEQYF. V and J are TRBV4-2 and TRBJ2-7; 8 bases match TRBD2. J lost 0 bases, V lost 4 bases, and 2 bases had no gene match. This CDR3 region has 14 residues. From germline, CDR1 is LGHNA and CDR2 YNFKEQ.

The rearrangement uses TRBV2 and TRBJ1-3; 8 positions agree with TRBD1. Germline trimming cut 3 bases from V and 9 bases from J; bases unmatched to any gene: 10. The CDR3 extends over 15 amino acids. Germline V CDR1 and CDR2: SNHLY, FYNNEI. The CDR3 bases are TGTGCCAGCAGTGATCAGGGGGCCTCGGGAGGCACCATATATTTT. Residues: CASSDQGASGGTIYF.

This clone was found a few times. This rearrangement joins TRBV10-3 to TRBJ1-1, with 7 nucleotides matching TRBD1. The CDR3 totals 13 residues. V was pared by 10 bases and J by 1 base, with 6 bases of the junction left unmatched. The germline gives CDR1 ENHRY, CDR2 SYGVKD. CDR3 amino acids: CATQDRENTEAFF. The DNA for the CDR3 is TGTGCCACGCAAGACAGGGAGAACACTGAAGCTTTCTTT.

The chain combines TRBV18 with TRBJ1-6; D may be TRBD1 (6 bases). The CDR3 consists of 15 residues. Trimming shortened V by 3 bases and J by 7 bases, and 13 bases separated the two germline ends. The V gene's germline CDR1 is KGHSH and CDR2 LQKENI. In DNA form, the CDR3 reads TGTGCCAGCTCACCCAGGGGAGGGGACAATTCACCCCTCCACTTT. Encoded protein: CASSPRGGDNSPLHF.

The genes are TRBV9 and TRBJ1-3; 7 nucleotides align to TRBD1. The CDR3 has 17 amino acids. V lost 4 bases to trimming and J lost 0 bases; unmatched junction nucleotides: 10. Germline V gene sequence: CDR1 SGDLS, CDR2 YYNGEE. The CDR3 loop is CASSLPRQGYSGNTIYF. In DNA, the CDR3 is TGTGCCAGCAGCCTCCCTCGACAGGGATACTCTGGAAACACCATATATTTT.

The chain joins TRBV18 to TRBJ2-1; 9 bases fit TRBD1. The J segment lost 14 bases and the V segment lost 4 bases, leaving 3 bases of the junction unmatched. The CDR3 spans 11 residues. From germline, CDR1 is KGHSH and CDR2 LQKENI. The CDR3 sequence: CASSLRDREFF. CDR3 DNA sequence: TGTGCCAGCTCACTCCGGGACAGGGAGTTCTTC.

This rearrangement joins TRBV18 to TRBJ1-2; D may be TRBD1 (6 bases). This CDR3 is 16 amino acids long. CDR1 and CDR2 (germline): KGHSH, LQKENI. The ends were cut back, 0 bases at V and 0 bases at J, with 11 bases in the middle. In DNA, the CDR3 is TGTGCCAGCTCACCACCGGGGGCGGGAGCTAACTATGGCTACACCTTC. Its translation is CASSPPGAGANYGYTF.

The J gene is TRBJ1-2, the V gene TRBV30, with 9 positions matching TRBD1. The CDR3 is 15 residues long. CDR1 is GTSNPN and CDR2 is SVGIG in the germline V gene (reference sequence). With 5 bases clipped from V and 5 bases from J, the junction kept 12 bases outside the gene matches. CDR3: CAWSDLGQGTYGYTF. Written as DNA, the CDR3 is TGTGCCTGGTCTGATTTAGGACAGGGGACATATGGCTACACCTTC.

The CDR3 coding sequence is TGTGCCAGCTCACCGGGACAGGGGTCGTACACCGGGGAGCTGTTTTTT. Amino acids: CASSPGQGSYTGELFF. The rearrangement joins TRBV18 to TRBJ2-2; 10 bases fit TRBD1. The V gene's germline CDR1 is KGHSH and CDR2 LQKENI. The CDR3 runs 16 residues. With V trimmed by 3 bases and J by 3 bases, 4 bases remained unmatched. The whole variable domain, filled in from reference TRBV18 and TRBJ2-2, reads NAGVMQNPRHLVRRRGQEARLRCSPMKGHSHVYWYRQLPEEGLKFMVYLQKENIIDESGMPKERFSAEFPKEGPSILRIQQVVRGDSAAYFCASSPGQGSYTGELFFGEGSRLTVL.

V is TRBV7-2 and J is TRBJ2-1; D is unresolved. V was trimmed by 4 bases and J by 5 bases, leaving 15 bases between them. CDR1 SGHTA and CDR2 FQGNSA come from the germline V gene. There are 15 residues in the CDR3. The CDR3 reads CASSSQITQDNEQFF. The CDR3 DNA sequence: TGTGCCAGCAGCTCCCAGATTACTCAGGACAATGAGCAGTTCTTC.

J is TRBJ1-1 and V is TRBV2, with TRBD1 matching over 7 bases. This CDR3 region has 13 residues. The V segment lost 5 bases and the J segment 8 bases; nucleotides outside the gene matches: 8. CDR1 SNHLY and CDR2 FYNNEI come from the germline V gene. CDR3 DNA sequence: TGTGCCAGCAGTTTGAACAGGGGTTTGGAAGCTTTCTTT. Protein product: CASSLNRGLEAFF.

This chain connects TRBV5-4 to TRBJ2-3; 9 bases are shared with TRBD2. Trimming cost V 6 bases and J 4 bases; bases outside gene matches: 15. Germline V CDR1 and CDR2: SGHNT, YYREEE (reference sequence). The CDR3 loop spans 17 amino acids. CDR3 in amino acids: CASIHRSSGTVSDTQYF. CDR3 bases: TGTGCCAGCATCCACCGGTCTAGCGGGACAGTGTCAGATACGCAGTATTTT. Based on the CDR3 plus reference TRBV5-4 and TRBJ2-3, the full variable domain is ETGVTQSPTHLIKTRGQQVTLRCSSQSGHNTVSWYQQALGQGPQFIFQYYREEENGRGNFPPRFSGLQFPNYSSELNVNALELDDSALYLCASIHRSSGTVSDTQYFGPGTRLTVL.

The V gene is TRBV5-1, the J gene TRBJ1-1, with unresolved D. Germline CDR1 SGHRS, CDR2 YFSETQ. CDR3 length equals 16 residues. V lost 3 bases and J 0 bases, leaving 15 bases between the germline ends. This CDR3 is CASSSRGQLMNTEAFF. CDR3 nucleotides: TGCGCCAGCAGCTCCCGGGGTCAGCTCATGAACACTGAAGCTTTCTTT.

As DNA, the CDR3 is TGTGCCAGCAGCTCGCCCCGGGCCAGGACAGGGGGCGAGGGCTACACCTTC. Its protein is CASSSPRARTGGEGYTF. This sequence joins TRBV7-9 and TRBJ1-2; 11 positions match TRBD1. CDR3 size: 17 residues. V gave up 4 bases and J gave up 8 bases; unmatched junction bases: 15. From germline, CDR1 is SEHNR and CDR2 FQNEAQ (reference sequence).

The CDR3 bases are TGCGCCAGCAGCTTGTCGGGCTCTGGAAACACCATATATTTT. Amino acid sequence: CASSLSGSGNTIYF. The chain joins TRBV5-1 to TRBJ1-3; D is ambiguous. V was shortened by 1 base and J by 0 bases, with 5 bases between the two germline ends. This CDR3 contains 14 residues. Germline V gene lookup returns CDR1 SGHRS and CDR2 YFSETQ.

V usage is TRBV5-1 and J usage is TRBJ2-1; tentative D call: TRBD1 (5 bases). V gave up 2 bases and J gave up 5 bases, with 14 bases separating them. This CDR3 has 15 residues. Germline CDR1 reads SGHRS; CDR2 reads YFSETQ. CDR3 DNA: TGCGCCAGCAGCTTAAGGCAGGGTCCCAACAATGAGCAGTTCTTC. This codes for CASSLRQGPNNEQFF.

This clone has a handful of counts. V usage is TRBV19 and J usage is TRBJ1-1; TRBD1 might be the D (5 bases). The V end was cut by 5 bases, the J end by 4 bases, with 20 bases between. Per the germline V gene, CDR1 is LNHDA and CDR2 is SQIVND (reference sequence). CDR3 size: 16 residues. DNA of the CDR3: TGTGCCAGTAGTCTGCGGGGCGGGAGAGGCGGCACTGAAGCTTTCTTT. The encoded protein is CASSLRGGRGGTEAFF.

The J gene is TRBJ1-3, the V gene TRBV5-1; 7 bases match TRBD1. Germline V gene sequence: CDR1 SGHRS, CDR2 YFSETQ. The junction had 3 bases not matched to a gene; V was cut back by 3 bases and J by 0 bases. The CDR3 is made up of 15 amino acids. CDR3 sequence: CASSSSGGSGNTIYF. For the CDR3, the DNA is TGCGCCAGCAGCTCCTCAGGGGGCTCTGGAAACACCATATATTTT.

This clone showed up just a few times. The chain employs TRBV19 and TRBJ2-3, with 7 nucleotides matching TRBD2. Germline V gene sequence: CDR1 LNHDA, CDR2 SQIVND (reference sequence). The CDR3 is 16 amino acids. Losses at the gene ends were 4 bases for V and 2 bases for J; bases not matched to a gene: 9. The CDR3 DNA follows: TGTGCCAGTAGTAGGCGCGGGAGCGGGACCACAGATACGCAGTATTTT. Its translation is CASSRRGSGTTDTQYF.

This chain uses TRBV7-6 with TRBJ2-2, with 13 nucleotides matching TRBD2. The V and J ends lost 1 base and 4 bases, in that order; junction bases with no gene match: 15. This CDR3 region has 21 residues. The germline gives CDR1 SGHVS, CDR2 FNYEAQ. CDR3 residues: CASSLVPRTSGSVESTGELFF. In DNA, the CDR3 is TGTGCCAGCAGCTTAGTTCCTAGGACTAGCGGGAGTGTGGAGAGCACCGGGGAGCTGTTTTTT. Full variable domain (rest looked up from reference TRBV7-6 and TRBJ2-2): GAGVSQSPRYKVTKRGQDVALRCDPISGHVSLYWYRQALGQGPEFLTYFNYEAQQDKSGLPNDRFSAERPEGSISTLTIQRTEQRDSAMYRCASSLVPRTSGSVESTGELFFGEGSRLTVL.

V usage is TRBV27 and J usage is TRBJ2-3; 9 bases line up with TRBD2. Losses at the gene ends were 1 base for V and 2 bases for J; bases not matched to a gene: 7. The germline V gene encodes CDR1 MNHEY and CDR2 SMNVEV (reference sequence). The CDR3 spans 17 residues. Here the CDR3 reads CASSLFPPSGITDTQYF. As DNA, the CDR3 is TGTGCCAGCAGTTTATTCCCCCCTAGCGGGATCACAGATACGCAGTATTTT.

This clone has a handful of counts. CDR3 bases: TGTGCCATCAGCCCTTTCACAGGGTTTTTCTACTTC. This encodes CAISPFTGFFYF. The chain links TRBV10-3 to TRBJ2-7; possibly TRBD1 for D (6 bases). V was clipped by 6 bases and J by 13 bases, with 19 bases between them. This CDR3 has 12 amino acids. Germline V CDR1 and CDR2: ENHRY, SYGVKD.

This chain links TRBV28 with TRBJ1-2, with 11 bases identical to TRBD1. Trimming cost V 4 bases and J 5 bases; bases outside gene matches: 3. CDR1 is MDHEN and CDR2 is SYDVKM in the germline V gene. This CDR3 is 14 amino acids long. CDR3: CASSSGTGGYGYTF. The CDR3 DNA follows: TGTGCCAGCAGTTCTGGGACAGGGGGGTATGGCTACACCTTC.